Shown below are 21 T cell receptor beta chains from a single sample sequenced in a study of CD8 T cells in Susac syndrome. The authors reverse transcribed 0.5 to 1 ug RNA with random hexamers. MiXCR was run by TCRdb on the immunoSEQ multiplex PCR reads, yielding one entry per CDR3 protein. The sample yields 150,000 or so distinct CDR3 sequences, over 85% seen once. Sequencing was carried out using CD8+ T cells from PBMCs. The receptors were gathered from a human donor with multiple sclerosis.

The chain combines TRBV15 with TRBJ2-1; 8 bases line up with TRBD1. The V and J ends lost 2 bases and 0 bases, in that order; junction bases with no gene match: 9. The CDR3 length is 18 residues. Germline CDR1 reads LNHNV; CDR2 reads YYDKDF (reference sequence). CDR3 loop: CATSRSPGGQGSYNEQFF. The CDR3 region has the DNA TGTGCCACCAGCAGATCACCCGGCGGACAGGGCTCCTACAATGAGCAGTTCTTC.

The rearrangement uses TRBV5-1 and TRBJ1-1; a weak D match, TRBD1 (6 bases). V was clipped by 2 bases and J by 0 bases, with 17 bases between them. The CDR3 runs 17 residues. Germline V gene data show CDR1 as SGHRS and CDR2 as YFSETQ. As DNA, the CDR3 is TGCGCCAGCAGCTTACGGCAGGGGTTGAAGTTGAACACTGAAGCTTTCTTT. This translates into CASSLRQGLKLNTEAFF. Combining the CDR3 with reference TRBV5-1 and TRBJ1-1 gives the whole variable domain KAGVTQTPRYLIKTRGQQVTLSCSPISGHRSVSWYQQTPGQGLQFLFEYFSETQRNKGNFPGRFSGRQFSNSRSEMNVSTLELGDSALYLCASSLRQGLKLNTEAFFGQGTRLTVV.

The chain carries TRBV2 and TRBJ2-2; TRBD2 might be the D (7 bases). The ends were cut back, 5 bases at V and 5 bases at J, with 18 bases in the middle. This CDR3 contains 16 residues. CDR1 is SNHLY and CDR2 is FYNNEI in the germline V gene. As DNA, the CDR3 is TGTGCCAGCAGTCGGGGGGCGGCAGGTTATACCGGGGAGCTGTTTTTT. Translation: CASSRGAAGYTGELFF.

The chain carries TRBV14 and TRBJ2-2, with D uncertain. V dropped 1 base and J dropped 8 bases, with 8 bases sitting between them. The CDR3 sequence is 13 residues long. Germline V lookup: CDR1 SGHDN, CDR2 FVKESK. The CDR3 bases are TGTGCCAGCAGCCAAGTTACGAGAGGGGAGCTGTTTTTT. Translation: CASSQVTRGELFF.

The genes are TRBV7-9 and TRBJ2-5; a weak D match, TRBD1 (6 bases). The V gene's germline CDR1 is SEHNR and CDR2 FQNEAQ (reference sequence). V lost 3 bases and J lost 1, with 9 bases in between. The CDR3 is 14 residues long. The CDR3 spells CASSFGQTQETQYF. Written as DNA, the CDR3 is TGTGCCAGCAGCTTCGGACAGACCCAAGAGACCCAGTACTTC.

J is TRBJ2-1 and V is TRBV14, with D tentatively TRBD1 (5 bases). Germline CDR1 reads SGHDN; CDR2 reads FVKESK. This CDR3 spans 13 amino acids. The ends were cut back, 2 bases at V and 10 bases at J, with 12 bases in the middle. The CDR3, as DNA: TGTGCCAGCAGCCAAACAGGTTACTACGAGCAGTTCTTC. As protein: CASSQTGYYEQFF.

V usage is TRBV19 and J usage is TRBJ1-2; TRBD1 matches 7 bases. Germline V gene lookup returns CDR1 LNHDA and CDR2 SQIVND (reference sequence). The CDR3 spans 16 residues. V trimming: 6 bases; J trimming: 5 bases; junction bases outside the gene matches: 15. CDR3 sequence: CASRPDRAKLLYGYTF. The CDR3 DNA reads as TGTGCCAGTAGACCCGACAGGGCGAAACTACTTTATGGCTACACCTTC.

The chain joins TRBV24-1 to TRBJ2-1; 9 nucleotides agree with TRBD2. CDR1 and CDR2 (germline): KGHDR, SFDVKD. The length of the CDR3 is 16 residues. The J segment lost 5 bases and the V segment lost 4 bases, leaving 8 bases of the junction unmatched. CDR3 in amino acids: CATSDLSGGSNNEQFF. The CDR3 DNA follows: TGTGCCACCAGTGACCTTAGCGGGGGCTCTAACAATGAGCAGTTCTTC.

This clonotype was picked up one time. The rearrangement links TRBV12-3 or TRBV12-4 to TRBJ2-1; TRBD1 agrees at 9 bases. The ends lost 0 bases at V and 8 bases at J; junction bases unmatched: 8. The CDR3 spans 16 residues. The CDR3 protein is CASSLARYRGQDEQFF. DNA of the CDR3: TGTGCCAGCAGTTTAGCCAGGTACAGGGGGCAGGATGAGCAGTTCTTC.

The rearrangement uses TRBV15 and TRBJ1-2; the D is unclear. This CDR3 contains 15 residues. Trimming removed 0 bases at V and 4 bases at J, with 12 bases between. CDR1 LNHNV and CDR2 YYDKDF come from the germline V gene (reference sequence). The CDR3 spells CATSRERTAVYGYTF. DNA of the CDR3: TGTGCCACCAGCAGAGAGCGGACGGCTGTCTATGGCTACACCTTC.

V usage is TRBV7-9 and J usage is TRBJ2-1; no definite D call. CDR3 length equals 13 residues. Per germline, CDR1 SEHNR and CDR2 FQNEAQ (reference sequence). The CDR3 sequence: CAGVDLSYNEQFF. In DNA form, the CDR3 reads TGTGCTGGGGTAGACTTGTCCTACAATGAGCAGTTCTTC.

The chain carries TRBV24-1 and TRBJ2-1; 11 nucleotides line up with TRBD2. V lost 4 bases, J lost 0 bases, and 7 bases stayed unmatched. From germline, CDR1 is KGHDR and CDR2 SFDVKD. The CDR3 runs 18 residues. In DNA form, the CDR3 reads TGTGCCACCAGTGACGGGTTAGCGGGGGGGAGCTCCTACAATGAGCAGTTCTTC. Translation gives CATSDGLAGGSSYNEQFF.

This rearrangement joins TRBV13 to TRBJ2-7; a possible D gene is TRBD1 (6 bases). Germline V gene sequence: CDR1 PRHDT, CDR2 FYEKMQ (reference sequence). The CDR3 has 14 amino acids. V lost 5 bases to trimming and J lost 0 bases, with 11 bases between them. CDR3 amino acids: CASSLGQPSYEQYF. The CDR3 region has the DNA TGTGCCAGCAGCCTCGGACAGCCCTCCTACGAGCAGTACTTC.

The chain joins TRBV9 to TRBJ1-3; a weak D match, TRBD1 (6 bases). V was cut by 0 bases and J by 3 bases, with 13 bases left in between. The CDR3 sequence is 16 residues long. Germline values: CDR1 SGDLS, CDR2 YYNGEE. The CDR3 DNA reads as TGTGCCAGCAGCGTAGGGCCGGGGGCCCATGGAAACACCATATATTTT. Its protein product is CASSVGPGAHGNTIYF.

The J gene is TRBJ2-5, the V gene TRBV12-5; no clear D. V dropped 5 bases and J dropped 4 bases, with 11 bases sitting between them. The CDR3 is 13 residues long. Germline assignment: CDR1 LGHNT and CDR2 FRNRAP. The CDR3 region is CASGPNEAETQYF. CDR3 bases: TGTGCTAGTGGTCCCAACGAGGCAGAGACCCAGTACTTC.

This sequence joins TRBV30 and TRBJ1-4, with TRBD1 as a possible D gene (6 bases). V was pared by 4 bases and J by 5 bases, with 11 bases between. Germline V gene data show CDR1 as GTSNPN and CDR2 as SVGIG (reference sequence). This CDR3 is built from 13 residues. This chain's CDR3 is CAWNAQGNEKLFF. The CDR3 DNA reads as TGTGCCTGGAACGCACAGGGCAATGAAAAACTGTTTTTT.

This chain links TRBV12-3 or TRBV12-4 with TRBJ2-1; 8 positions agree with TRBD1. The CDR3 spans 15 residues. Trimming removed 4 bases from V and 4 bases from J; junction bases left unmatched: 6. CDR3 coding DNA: TGTGCCAGCAGTTCCCCACGGACAGGGTACAATGAGCAGTTCTTC. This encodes CASSSPRTGYNEQFF.

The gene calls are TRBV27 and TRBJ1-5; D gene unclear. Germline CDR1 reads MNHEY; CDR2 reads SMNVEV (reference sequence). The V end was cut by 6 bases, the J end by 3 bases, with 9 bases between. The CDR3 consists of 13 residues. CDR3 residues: CASRADTNQPQHF. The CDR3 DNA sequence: TGTGCCAGCAGAGCTGACACCAATCAGCCCCAGCATTTT.

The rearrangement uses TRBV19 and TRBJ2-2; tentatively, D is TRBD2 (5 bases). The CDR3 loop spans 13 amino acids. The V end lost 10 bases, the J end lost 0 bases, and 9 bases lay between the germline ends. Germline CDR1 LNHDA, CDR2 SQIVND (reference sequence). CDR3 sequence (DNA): TGTGCCACAGAGGGCCCGAACACCGGGGAGCTGTTTTTT. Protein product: CATEGPNTGELFF.

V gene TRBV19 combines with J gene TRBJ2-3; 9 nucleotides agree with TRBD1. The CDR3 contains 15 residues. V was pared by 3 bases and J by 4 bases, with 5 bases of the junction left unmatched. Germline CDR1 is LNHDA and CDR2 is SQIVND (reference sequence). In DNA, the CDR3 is TGTGCCAGTAGTATCGGGACAGGGAGCGCAGATACGCAGTATTTT. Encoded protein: CASSIGTGSADTQYF. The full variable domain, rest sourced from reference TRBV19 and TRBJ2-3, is DGGITQSPKYLFRKEGQNVTLSCEQNLNHDAMYWYRQDPGQGLRLIYYSQIVNDFQKGDIAEGYSVSREKKESFPLTVTSAQKNPTAFYLCASSIGTGSADTQYFGPGTRLTVL.

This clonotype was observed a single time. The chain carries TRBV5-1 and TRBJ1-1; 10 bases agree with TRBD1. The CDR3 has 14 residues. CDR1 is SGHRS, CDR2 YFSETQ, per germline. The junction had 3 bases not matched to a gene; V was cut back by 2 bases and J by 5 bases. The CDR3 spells CASSFGQGGTEAFF. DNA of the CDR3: TGCGCCAGCAGCTTTGGACAGGGGGGGACTGAAGCTTTCTTT.